These 14 T cell receptor beta chains share one sample of origin, sequenced in a study of T cell repertoires in aging, cancer and after chemotherapy. TRB rearrangements spanning V, D and J were amplified using mixed TRB-A/B primers. Via MiXCR, TCRdb re-called the multiplex PCR reads, giving one row per CDR3 protein. Here the sample spans about 13,000 distinct CDR3 sequences, roughly a quarter being singletons. TCR beta rearrangements were amplified from peripheral blood genomic DNA. The material sequenced was blood. The receptors here all came from a human donor in good health.

Only a few counts were recorded for this clonotype. The gene calls are TRBV15 and TRBJ2-1; 8 positions match TRBD1. This CDR3 contains 15 residues. Germline assignment: CDR1 LNHNV and CDR2 YYDKDF (reference sequence). V shed 0 bases and J 4 bases; nucleotides not matched to a gene: 2. The chain's CDR3 is CATSRDRDRYNEQFF. The CDR3, as DNA: TGTGCCACCAGCAGAGATCGGGACAGGTACAATGAGCAGTTCTTC. The variable domain in full, completed from reference TRBV15 and TRBJ2-1, reads DAMVIQNPRYQVTQFGKPVTLSCSQTLNHNVMYWYQQKSSQAPKLLFHYYDKDFNNEADTPDNFQSRRPNTSFCFLDIRSPGLGDTAMYLCATSRDRDRYNEQFFGPGTRLTVL.

This clonotype was seen a few times. The gene calls are TRBV18 and TRBJ2-4, with 10 bases matching TRBD2. This CDR3 has 14 amino acids. Germline V gives CDR1 KGHSH, CDR2 LQKENI. V lost 3 bases to trimming and J lost 6 bases; unmatched junction nucleotides: 2. The CDR3 region has the DNA TGTGCCAGCTCACCGGTAGCGGGGGGAAACATTCAGTACTTC. It codes for CASSPVAGGNIQYF. The full variable domain, in which reference TRBV18 and TRBJ2-4 provide the parts outside the CDR3, is NAGVMQNPRHLVRRRGQEARLRCSPMKGHSHVYWYRQLPEEGLKFMVYLQKENIIDESGMPKERFSAEFPKEGPSILRIQQVVRGDSAAYFCASSPVAGGNIQYFGAGTRLSVL.

In this sample, this clonotype is medium-sized. The chain has TRBV6-1 and TRBJ2-3, with 11 bases that match TRBD2. This CDR3 has 16 amino acids. After removal of 4 bases from V and 4 bases from J, the junction contained 7 bases not matched to a gene. The germline gives CDR1 MNHNS, CDR2 SASEGT. CDR3 sequence reads: CASSAASGGIPDTQYF. The DNA of the CDR3 is TGTGCCAGCAGTGCAGCTAGCGGGGGGATCCCAGATACGCAGTATTTT.

This rearrangement joins TRBV5-4 to TRBJ1-1, with TRBD1 identical over 10 bases. V shed 3 bases, J shed 3 bases, and the junction held 11 bases outside the gene matches. CDR1 and CDR2 from the germline V gene are SGHNT and YYREEE (reference sequence). This CDR3 spans 17 amino acids. As DNA, the CDR3 is TGTGCCAGCAGCTCAAGACAGGGGGCTTTAGGTTACACTGAAGCTTTCTTT. It codes for CASSSRQGALGYTEAFF.

The chain couples TRBV28 to TRBJ2-5; 8 nucleotides line up with TRBD1. V was clipped by 4 bases and J by 5 bases; unmatched bases: 3. In germline, CDR1 is MDHEN, CDR2 SYDVKM. This CDR3 is built from 13 residues. The CDR3 sequence: CASSSGGRETQYF. In DNA, the CDR3 is TGTGCCAGCAGTTCAGGGGGCAGGGAGACCCAGTACTTC.

This clonotype was detected a few times. The rearrangement uses TRBV7-9 and TRBJ2-5, with 9 bases lining up with TRBD2. The CDR3 has 17 amino acids. Trimming at V came to 10 bases and at J to 4 bases, leaving 19 bases not matched to a gene. The germline V gene encodes CDR1 SEHNR and CDR2 FQNEAQ (reference sequence). This CDR3 is CATIRSRGGGRAETQYF. The CDR3 bases are TGTGCCACCATCCGGTCTCGCGGGGGGGGTCGAGCAGAGACCCAGTACTTC. The full variable domain, rest sourced from reference TRBV7-9 and TRBJ2-5, is DTGVSQNPRHKITKRGQNVTFRCDPISEHNRLYWYRQTLGQGPEFLTYFQNEAQLEKSRLLSDRFSAERPKGSFSTLEIQRTEQGDSAMYLCATIRSRGGGRAETQYFGPGTRLLVL.

By share, this clonotype counts as medium-sized. The chain has TRBV30 and TRBJ1-1, with D uncertain. Germline CDR1 is GTSNPN and CDR2 is SVGIG (reference sequence). The CDR3 spans 13 residues. V shed 0 bases and J shed 5 bases, with 10 bases lying between them. The CDR3: CAWSVVDRTEAFF. CDR3 sequence (DNA): TGTGCCTGGAGTGTGGTGGATCGGACTGAAGCTTTCTTT.

By share, this clonotype counts as medium-sized. The chain couples TRBV29-1 to TRBJ1-1; D gene uncertain. Germline CDR1 SQVTM, CDR2 ANQGSEA. This CDR3 contains 12 residues. Between the trimmed V and J ends, which lost 6 bases and 8 bases, there was a span of 16 bases. The DNA of the CDR3 is TGCAGCGTCGCGGTCCAAGGGCACGAAGCTTTCTTT. This encodes CSVAVQGHEAFF.

The chain employs TRBV4-1 and TRBJ1-4; D not resolved. CDR1 is MGHRA, CDR2 YSYEKL, per germline. The CDR3 has 15 residues. V shed 0 bases and J shed 6 bases, with 11 bases lying between them. CDR3 amino acids: CASSQDRGRDEKLFF. CDR3 sequence (DNA): TGCGCCAGCAGCCAAGATCGAGGACGGGATGAAAAACTGTTTTTT.

The chain carries TRBV5-6 and TRBJ2-3, with D perhaps TRBD2 (7 bases). Germline V gene sequence: CDR1 SGHDT, CDR2 YYEEEE. V lost 0 bases and J 0 bases, leaving 17 bases between the germline ends. The length of the CDR3 is 18 residues. The CDR3 region is CASSLAFGGAQSTDTQYF. Written as DNA, the CDR3 is TGTGCCAGCAGCTTGGCCTTTGGGGGGGCGCAAAGCACAGATACGCAGTATTTT. The entire variable domain, with the rest obtained from reference TRBV5-6 and TRBJ2-3, is as follows: DAGVTQSPTHLIKTRGQQVTLRCSPKSGHDTVSWYQQALGQGPQFIFQYYEEEERQRGNFPDRFSGHQFPNYSSELNVNALLLGDSALYLCASSLAFGGAQSTDTQYFGPGTRLTVL.

Worth noting for this clonotype: Possible read error: a much larger clone is one base away. The V and J genes are TRBV20-1 and TRBJ2-7; no clear D. V shed 5 bases and J shed 3 bases, with 8 bases lying between them. There are 11 residues in the CDR3. Looked up from germline, CDR1 is DFQATT and CDR2 is SNEGSKA (reference sequence). For the CDR3, the DNA is TGCAGTGCTGAGAGAAGCTACGAGCAGTACGTC. Protein product: CSAERSYEQYV.

V and J are TRBV28 and TRBJ1-1; no clear D gene. Trimming took off 6 bases at V and 0 bases at J, with 11 bases between the two ends. Germline CDR1 MDHEN, CDR2 SYDVKM. The CDR3 runs to 14 residues. DNA of the CDR3: TGTGCCAGCAGGAGCGCTGGAGTGAACACTGAAGCTTTCTTT. Protein sequence: CASRSAGVNTEAFF.

This clonotype was counted between two and nine times. The chain has TRBV28 and TRBJ2-5; D may be TRBD1 (6 bases). The CDR3 is made up of 14 amino acids. CDR1 and CDR2 from the germline V gene are MDHEN and SYDVKM. V was shortened by 4 bases and J by 3 bases, with 12 bases between the two germline ends. Written as DNA, the CDR3 is TGTGCCAGCAGTTCCGGACAGTGGGAAGAGACCCAGTACTTC. This translates into CASSSGQWEETQYF. The entire variable domain, with the rest obtained from reference TRBV28 and TRBJ2-5, is as follows: DVKVTQSSRYLVKRTGEKVFLECVQDMDHENMFWYRQDPGLGLRLIYFSYDVKMKEKGDIPEGYSVSREKKERFSLILESASTNQTSMYLCASSSGQWEETQYFGPGTRLLVL.

This clonotype is deemed medium-sized. V gene TRBV15 combines with J gene TRBJ1-2; a possible D gene is TRBD1 (5 bases). The CDR3 has 16 residues. Trimming cost V 1 base and J 3 bases, with 15 bases left between them. CDR1 and CDR2 (germline): LNHNV, YYDKDF (reference sequence). CDR3 DNA sequence: TGTGCCACCAGCAGAGGCGGGGCTTATGTAGACTATGGCTACACCTTC. Its protein is CATSRGGAYVDYGYTF. Full variable domain (outside the CDR3, taken from reference TRBV15 and TRBJ1-2): DAMVIQNPRYQVTQFGKPVTLSCSQTLNHNVMYWYQQKSSQAPKLLFHYYDKDFNNEADTPDNFQSRRPNTSFCFLDIRSPGLGDTAMYLCATSRGGAYVDYGYTFGSGTRLTVV.